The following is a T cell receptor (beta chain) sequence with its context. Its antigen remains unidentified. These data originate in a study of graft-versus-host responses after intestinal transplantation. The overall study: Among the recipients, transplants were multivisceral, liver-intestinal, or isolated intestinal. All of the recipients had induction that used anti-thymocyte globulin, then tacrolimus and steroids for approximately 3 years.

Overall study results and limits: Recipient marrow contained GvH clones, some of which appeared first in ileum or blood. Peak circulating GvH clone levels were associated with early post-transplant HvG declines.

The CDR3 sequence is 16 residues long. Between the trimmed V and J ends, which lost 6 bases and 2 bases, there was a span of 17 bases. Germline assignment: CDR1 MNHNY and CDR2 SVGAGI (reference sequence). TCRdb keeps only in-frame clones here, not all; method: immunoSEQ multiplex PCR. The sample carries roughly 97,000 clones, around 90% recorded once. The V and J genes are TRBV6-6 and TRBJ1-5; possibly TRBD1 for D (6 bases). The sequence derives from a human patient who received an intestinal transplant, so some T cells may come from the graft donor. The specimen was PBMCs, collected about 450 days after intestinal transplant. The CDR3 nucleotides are TGTGCCAGCAGCCGAAACTATCCAGGGGGCAATCAGCCCCAGCATTTT. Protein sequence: CASSRNYPGGNQPQHF.